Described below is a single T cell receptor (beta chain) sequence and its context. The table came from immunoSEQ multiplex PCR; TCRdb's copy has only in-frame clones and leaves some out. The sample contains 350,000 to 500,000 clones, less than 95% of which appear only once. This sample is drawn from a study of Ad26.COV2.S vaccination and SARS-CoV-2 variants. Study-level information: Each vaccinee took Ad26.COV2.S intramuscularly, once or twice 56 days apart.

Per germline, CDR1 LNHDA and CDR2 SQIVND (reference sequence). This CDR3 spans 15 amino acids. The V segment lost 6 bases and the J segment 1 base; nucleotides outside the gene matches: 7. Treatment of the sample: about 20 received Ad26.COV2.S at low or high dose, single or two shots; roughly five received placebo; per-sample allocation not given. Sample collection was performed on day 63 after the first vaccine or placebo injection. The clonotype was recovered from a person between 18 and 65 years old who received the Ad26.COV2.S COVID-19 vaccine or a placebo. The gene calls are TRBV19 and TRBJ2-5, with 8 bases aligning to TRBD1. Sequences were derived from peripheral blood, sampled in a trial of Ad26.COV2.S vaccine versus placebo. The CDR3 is CASRRSDRGQETQYF. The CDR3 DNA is TGTGCCAGTAGGAGGTCAGACAGGGGCCAAGAGACCCAGTACTTC. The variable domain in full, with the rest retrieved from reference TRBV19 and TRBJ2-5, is DGGITQSPKYLFRKEGQNVTLSCEQNLNHDAMYWYRQDPGQGLRLIYYSQIVNDFQKGDIAEGYSVSREKKESFPLTVTSAQKNPTAFYLCASRRSDRGQETQYFGPGTRLLVL.